The rows below give T cell receptor beta chains drawn from one sample of a study of T cells expressing NK-cell markers. TCRdb derives one entry per CDR3 protein from the 5' RACE reads, leaving out DNA. This table lists about 550,000 distinct CDR3 sequences. Sequencing used blood T cells: a sorted CD56 or NKG2C T cell subset, CD4+ or CD8+ T cells, or bulk PBMC T cells (not recorded which). The origin of the receptors is a man between 18 and 29 years old in good health. The CDR3 runs from the conserved cysteine through the conserved F or W.

>TRBJ1-1|TRBV12-3/TRBV12-4
CASSPGVGWDTEAFF
>TRBJ2-3|TRBV20-1
CSAVRGESQYF
>TRBJ2-3|TRBV20-1
CSATSAGGFLADTQYF
>TRBJ1-1|TRBV11-2
CASSLDRTAPAFF
>TRBJ2-1|TRBV4-1
CASSHRLEGGATRTQFF
>TRBJ2-1|TRBV4-2
CASSPTSRTSGSYEQFF
>TRBJ1-2|TRBV29-1
CSVSPLLNYGYTF
>TRBJ2-2|TRBV6-1
CASKPRALAANTGELFF
>TRBJ2-2|TRBV20-1
CSAFRREGRGGELFF
>TRBJ2-1|TRBV10-3
CAISRLEDEQFF
>TRBJ2-7|TRBV9
CASSVGSGRSYEQYF
>TRBJ1-3|TRBV4-1
CASSQESNGQTGNTIYF
>TRBJ2-7|TRBV20-1
CSARGRRGTGEQYF
>TRBJ1-2|TRBV5-1
CASRNGQGVGYTF